This T cell receptor (beta chain) was sequenced in a study of blood T cell repertoires in COVID-19. Study as a whole: Researchers got acute and convalescent COVID-19 samples from the United States, Italy and Spain. PBMCs, B-cell-depleted T cells, or T cells were the source of the cDNA or gDNA that made up the material.

The V gene's germline CDR1 is MGHDK and CDR2 SYGVNS. V shed 3 bases and J shed 2 bases, with 11 bases lying between them. This CDR3 contains 14 residues. Followed over time, Seattle patients had been enrolled while infection was active. In the original workflow: It was from reference gene primer amplification that nucleated cell counts were estimated. TCRdb's copy holds only in-frame clones and misses some; the assay was immunoSEQ multiplex PCR. That table is the source of V, J and clone size, and D and trimming were worked out from the DNA. The sample shows roughly 180,000 clones, around 85% of them seen only once.

The TCR originated in a man older than 75 with COVID-19, enrolled during active disease. The specimen was peripheral blood. The chain employs TRBV25-1 and TRBJ2-7; a possible D gene is TRBD1 (6 bases). Here the CDR3 reads CASSDRGPPYEQYF. In DNA form, the CDR3 reads TGTGCCAGCAGTGACAGGGGCCCACCCTACGAGCAGTACTTC.